The sequence of this T cell receptor (beta chain) was determined in a study of T cells in Graves' hyperthyroidism and ophthalmopathy. Researchers amplified the TCR beta CDR3 regions from RNA transcripts. RT-PCR in the first round (using the HTBI primer set) targeted the TCR CDR3. TCRdb reanalysed the multiplex PCR reads using MiXCR and keeps one entry per CDR3 protein. The data show approximately 630,000 distinct CDR3 sequences, roughly 16% seen once. This clonotype has a count of ten or more. Sequencing was performed on blood. The source of this sequence is a woman between 25 and 40 years old with Graves' hyperthyroidism.

In DNA, the CDR3 is TGCAGCGCCGGTGACAGGGGCATTCAGTACTTC. Its translation: CSAGDRGIQYF. This chain joins TRBV29-1 and TRBJ2-4; TRBD1 matches 8 bases. This CDR3 region has 11 residues. J lost 9 bases, V lost 7 bases, and 5 bases had no gene match. Germline loops: CDR1 SQVTM, CDR2 ANQGSEA.